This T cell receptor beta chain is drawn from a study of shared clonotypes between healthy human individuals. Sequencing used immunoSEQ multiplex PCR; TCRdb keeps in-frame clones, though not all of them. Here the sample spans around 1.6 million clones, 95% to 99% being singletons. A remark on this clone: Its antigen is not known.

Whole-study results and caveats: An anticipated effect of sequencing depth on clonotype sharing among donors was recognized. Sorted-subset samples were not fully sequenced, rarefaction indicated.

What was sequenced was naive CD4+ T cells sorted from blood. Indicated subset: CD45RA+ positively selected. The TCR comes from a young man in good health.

CDR3 bases: TGCAGCGTTGACCGACAGGGGAGAGGCTACACCTTC. It translates to CSVDRQGRGYTF. This rearrangement joins TRBV29-1 to TRBJ1-2; 8 bases match TRBD1. Trimming cost V 3 bases and J 8 bases; bases outside gene matches: 5. The CDR3 is 12 amino acids. The germline V gene encodes CDR1 SQVTM and CDR2 ANQGSEA.